The next 28 T cell receptor beta chains were all read from a single sample in a study of T cells in localized non-small cell lung cancer. Profiling relied on immunoSEQ multiplex PCR, and the TCRdb table lists in-frame clones only, not all of them. The sample lists 52,000 or so clones; 70% to 90% were seen once. This material consisted of peripheral blood, taken before any cancer treatment. These TCRs come from a male donor older than 55 with stage III squamous cell lung carcinoma.

V and J are TRBV15 and TRBJ1-1; D gene uncertain. V was shortened by 0 bases and J by 4 bases, with 3 bases between the two germline ends. Germline V lookup: CDR1 LNHNV, CDR2 YYDKDF (reference sequence). This CDR3 has 12 residues. CDR3 sequence (DNA): TGTGCCACCAGCAGAGAAGGCACTGAAGCTTTCTTT. Its protein product is CATSREGTEAFF.

This sequence joins TRBV27 and TRBJ2-1; perhaps TRBD1 as D (6 bases). Looked up from germline, CDR1 is MNHEY and CDR2 is SMNVEV (reference sequence). The germline V and J ends were trimmed by 6 bases and 5 bases, with 20 bases remaining between them. The CDR3 runs to 16 residues. DNA of the CDR3: TGTGCCAGCAGGGTAAGGACAGAATCTAGTGACAATGAGCAGTTCTTC. It yields the protein CASRVRTESSDNEQFF.

The chain links TRBV6-1 to TRBJ2-3; D is unresolved. The ends were cut back, 2 bases at V and 1 base at J, with 7 bases in the middle. The CDR3 runs to 14 residues. Per germline, CDR1 MNHNS and CDR2 SASEGT. The DNA for the CDR3 is TGTGCCAGCAGTGAATATCCAGGCACAGATACGCAGTATTTT. Protein: CASSEYPGTDTQYF.

The rearrangement joins TRBV5-6 to TRBJ1-6; D not certain. V lost 0 bases and J 6 bases, leaving 13 bases between the germline ends. This CDR3 contains 16 residues. Looked up from germline, CDR1 is SGHDT and CDR2 is YYEEEE. CDR3 coding DNA: TGTGCCAGCAGCTTGGCCTTTGGTAGTGGTAATTCACCCCTCCACTTT. Translating gives CASSLAFGSGNSPLHF.

The chain joins TRBV30 to TRBJ2-5; D is unclear. The V end lost 4 bases, the J end lost 2 bases, and 11 bases lay between the germline ends. The CDR3 sequence is 13 residues long. From germline, CDR1 is GTSNPN and CDR2 SVGIG (reference sequence). The CDR3 DNA reads TGTGCCTGGATTCCCGGCTCACAAGAGACCCAGTACTTC. It encodes CAWIPGSQETQYF.

The V and J genes are TRBV7-2 and TRBJ2-3; no clear D. The CDR3 has 13 amino acids. The germline CDR1 and CDR2 sequences are SGHTA and FQGNSA. The V end lost 1 base, the J end lost 9 bases, and 11 bases lay between the germline ends. CDR3 nucleotide sequence: TGTGCCAGCAGCTTAGTTGAAGGTTGGACGCAGTATTTT. Translated, it gives CASSLVEGWTQYF.

The rearrangement joins TRBV12-5 to TRBJ1-2; no firm D call. The V gene lost 8 bases and the J gene lost 2 bases, with 12 bases spanning the gap. This CDR3 spans 13 amino acids. Germline V gene data show CDR1 as LGHNT and CDR2 as FRNRAP. CDR3 in amino acids: CASSALPNYGYTF. In DNA, the CDR3 is TGTGCTAGTTCTGCGCTGCCAAACTATGGCTACACCTTC.

This clone was counted between two and nine times. The chain joins TRBV27 to TRBJ2-7; D tentatively fits TRBD1 or TRBD2 (5 bases each). In germline, CDR1 is MNHEY, CDR2 SMNVEV (reference sequence). V lost 3 bases to trimming and J lost 3 bases, with 12 bases between them. This CDR3 comprises 14 residues. Here the CDR3 reads CASSFLGTGYEQYF. For the CDR3, the DNA is TGTGCCAGCAGTTTTTTGGGGACGGGCTACGAGCAGTACTTC.

J is TRBJ1-2 and V is TRBV11-2, with 8 bases that match TRBD1. V lost 3 bases and J lost 8; bases outside the gene matches: 8. The germline V gene encodes CDR1 SGHAT and CDR2 FQNNGV. This CDR3 contains 14 residues. CDR3 nucleotide sequence: TGTGCCAGCAGCTTGGCGGACAGGGTTGGCGGCTACACCTTC. It codes for CASSLADRVGGYTF.

The chain links TRBV28 to TRBJ2-5; tentatively, D is TRBD1 (6 bases). This CDR3 spans 14 amino acids. Germline V gives CDR1 MDHEN, CDR2 SYDVKM. Trimming pared 6 bases from V and 2 bases from J, leaving 13 bases between. CDR3 nucleotide sequence: TGTGCCAGCAGCAGCCCCGACAGGCAAGAGACCCAGTACTTC. The encoded protein is CASSSPDRQETQYF. Drawing the rest from reference TRBV28 and TRBJ2-5, the complete variable domain is DVKVTQSSRYLVKRTGEKVFLECVQDMDHENMFWYRQDPGLGLRLIYFSYDVKMKEKGDIPEGYSVSREKKERFSLILESASTNQTSMYLCASSSPDRQETQYFGPGTRLLVL.

The chain links TRBV6-1 to TRBJ2-7; unclear D gene. CDR1 is MNHNS, CDR2 SASEGT, per germline. This CDR3 has 14 residues. The ends were cut back, 7 bases at V and 7 bases at J, with 20 bases in the middle. The CDR3 protein is CASTYGDTKQEQYF. In DNA form, the CDR3 reads TGTGCCAGCACCTACGGAGACACCAAACAGGAGCAGTACTTC.

J is TRBJ1-2 and V is TRBV27; D not resolved. The germline V gene encodes CDR1 MNHEY and CDR2 SMNVEV (reference sequence). The germline V and J ends were trimmed by 5 bases and 5 bases, with 21 bases remaining between them. CDR3 length: 16 amino acids. The CDR3 nucleotides read TGTGCCAGCAGTGCAGGACTGAACCGGGGAGGGTATGGCTACACCTTC. As protein: CASSAGLNRGGYGYTF.

The chain recombines TRBV30 with TRBJ2-5, with no clear D. The CDR3 has 10 residues. The germline CDR1 and CDR2 sequences are GTSNPN and SVGIG (reference sequence). Trimming cost V 6 bases and J 13 bases, with 15 bases left between them. The CDR3 here is CACHLGVPYF. The CDR3 coding sequence is TGTGCCTGTCATCTTGGGGTCCCGTACTTC. Based on the CDR3 plus reference TRBV30 and TRBJ2-5, the full variable domain is SQTIHQWPATLVQPVGSPLSLECTVEGTSNPNLYWYRQAAGRGLQLLFYSVGIGQISSEVPQNLSASRPQDRQFILSSKKLLLSDSGFYLCACHLGVPYFGPGTRLLVL.

The V gene is TRBV5-4, the J gene TRBJ1-2; a weak D match, TRBD1 (5 bases). The CDR3 is 14 residues long. V was pared by 4 bases and J by 8 bases, with 18 bases between. Per germline, CDR1 SGHNT and CDR2 YYREEE (reference sequence). The CDR3 region is CASSAEGPREGYTF. The CDR3 nucleotides read TGTGCCAGCAGCGCAGAGGGGCCTCGGGAGGGCTACACCTTC.

V and J are TRBV13 and TRBJ2-3; tentatively, D is TRBD2 (7 bases). This CDR3 is built from 14 residues. Germline CDR1 is PRHDT and CDR2 is FYEKMQ (reference sequence). The V gene lost 7 bases and the J gene lost 7 bases, with 18 bases spanning the gap. CDR3 residues: CASTPPGGSYTQYF. The CDR3 bases are TGTGCCAGCACCCCTCCGGGGGGCTCCTATACGCAGTATTTT.

The CDR3 bases are TGTGCCAGCAGTGTTGGGCGCGCAGCAACTAATGAAAAACTGTTTTTT. It specifies CASSVGRAATNEKLFF. The genes are TRBV2 and TRBJ1-4; no clear D gene. V was trimmed by 4 bases and J by 0 bases, leaving 12 bases between them. CDR3 length: 16 residues. Germline CDR1 is SNHLY and CDR2 is FYNNEI.

The J gene is TRBJ2-7, the V gene TRBV29-1, with a weak D call TRBD1 (5 bases). Germline CDR1 reads SQVTM; CDR2 reads ANQGSEA. Trimming pared 7 bases from V and 4 bases from J, leaving 17 bases between. This CDR3 contains 13 residues. CDR3 protein: CSAKRTAGYEQYF. The CDR3 DNA reads TGCAGCGCCAAAAGAACGGCAGGGTACGAGCAGTACTTC.

V and J are TRBV28 and TRBJ1-2, with D maybe TRBD1 (5 bases). Germline loops: CDR1 MDHEN, CDR2 SYDVKM. V was cut by 4 bases and J by 4 bases, with 10 bases left in between. The CDR3 covers 13 residues. CDR3 in DNA: TGTGCCAGCAGTTCTCAGGGTGGCTATGGCTACACCTTC. This codes for CASSSQGGYGYTF.

The genes are TRBV7-6 and TRBJ2-2, with TRBD2 matching 7 bases. Germline-derived CDR1 and CDR2 are SGHVS and FNYEAQ. The CDR3 has 16 amino acids. Losses at the gene ends were 2 bases for V and 4 bases for J; bases not matched to a gene: 7. The CDR3 here is CASSLFSGFSTGELFF. CDR3 coding DNA: TGTGCCAGCAGCTTATTTAGCGGGTTTAGCACCGGGGAGCTGTTTTTT.

The chain recombines TRBV9 with TRBJ2-7; weak D call: TRBD1 (6 bases). This CDR3 is 13 amino acids long. Germline V CDR1 and CDR2: SGDLS, YYNGEE. V lost 0 bases and J lost 9, with 13 bases in between. This CDR3 is CASSVEAGDAQYF. CDR3 DNA: TGTGCCAGCAGCGTAGAGGCAGGGGACGCGCAGTACTTC.

The V gene is TRBV4-1, the J gene TRBJ2-1; D unclear. The CDR3 is made up of 15 amino acids. Germline V gene sequence: CDR1 MGHRA, CDR2 YSYEKL. The V end was cut by 2 bases, the J end by 8 bases, with 16 bases between. In nucleotides, the CDR3 is TGCGCCAGCAGCCAAAACCCCTCCCTACGGGATGAGCAGTTCTTC. Protein product: CASSQNPSLRDEQFF.

The V and J genes are TRBV10-2 and TRBJ1-2; D ambiguous. CDR1 is WSHSY and CDR2 is SAAADI in the germline V gene. The ends were cut back, 0 bases at V and 8 bases at J, with 10 bases in the middle. The CDR3 sequence is 13 residues long. The CDR3: CASSESGGRGYTF. As DNA, the CDR3 is TGCGCCAGCAGTGAGTCTGGAGGGAGAGGCTACACCTTC.

The V call is TRBV12-5, the J call TRBJ2-1, with D tentatively TRBD1 or TRBD2 (5 bases each). Germline assignment: CDR1 LGHNT and CDR2 FRNRAP. This CDR3 has 15 residues. Trimming took off 1 base at V and 9 bases at J, with 16 bases between the two ends. The CDR3 DNA is TGTGCTAGTGGTTTGGCCCCTGGGGGAGCTAGTGAGCAGTTCTTC. Its protein is CASGLAPGGASEQFF.

V is TRBV7-9 and J is TRBJ2-2, with TRBD1 matching 9 bases. Germline V gives CDR1 SEHNR, CDR2 FQNEAQ (reference sequence). Trimming took 1 base from V and 9 from J; bases not matched to a gene: 3. The CDR3 sequence is 14 residues long. The CDR3 DNA sequence: TGTGCCAGCAGCTTAGGGACAGGGGACCGGGAGCTGTTTTTT. Its protein is CASSLGTGDRELFF.

This sequence joins TRBV2 and TRBJ1-1; D is ambiguous. Germline CDR1 SNHLY, CDR2 FYNNEI. The CDR3 runs 13 residues. The V gene lost 6 bases and the J gene lost 9 bases, with 17 bases spanning the gap. As DNA, the CDR3 is TGTGCCAGCAGCACCGGGAAACTAAAGAAAGCTTTCTTT. As protein: CASSTGKLKKAFF.

J is TRBJ1-3 and V is TRBV6-5; no definite D call. Germline CDR1 is MNHEY and CDR2 is SVGAGI. The CDR3 consists of 16 residues. The V end was cut by 4 bases, the J end by 0 bases, with 13 bases between. DNA of the CDR3: TGTGCCAGCAGTTCCCCGGGCGGCGGCTCTGGAAACACCATATATTTT. Its translation is CASSSPGGGSGNTIYF.

This rearrangement joins TRBV27 to TRBJ2-5; 10 bases are shared with TRBD2. Per the germline V gene, CDR1 is MNHEY and CDR2 is SMNVEV (reference sequence). The CDR3 runs to 14 residues. V was clipped by 6 bases and J by 2 bases; unmatched bases: 3. In DNA form, the CDR3 reads TGTGCCAGCAGGCAACTAGCGGGGCAAGAGACCCAGTACTTC. This codes for CASRQLAGQETQYF.

This clone was picked up a small number of times. The chain uses TRBV5-5 and TRBJ1-6, with D perhaps TRBD1 (6 bases). Trimming removed 6 bases at V and 8 bases at J, with 12 bases between. The CDR3 has 13 amino acids. Germline lookup yields CDR1 SGHKS and CDR2 YYEKEE (reference sequence). The CDR3 loop is CASTRGLDSPLHF. The CDR3 region has the DNA TGTGCCAGCACCCGGGGGCTGGATTCACCCCTCCACTTT.